These 8 T cell receptor beta chains were all obtained from the same sample, sequenced in a study of blood T cell repertoires in COVID-19. The data were produced by immunoSEQ multiplex PCR, yet TCRdb's version contains in-frame clones alone and is incomplete. The profile shows about 97,000 clones, just over 85% of them singletons. Sequenced input: peripheral blood. The receptor set was obtained from a man between 45 and 60 years old with COVID-19, enrolled during active disease.

V usage is TRBV3-1 (or the pseudogene TRBV3-2) and J usage is TRBJ1-1; 10 nucleotides align to TRBD1. There are 16 residues in the CDR3. V lost 4 bases and J lost 0; bases outside the gene matches: 5. The germline V gene encodes CDR1 LGHDT and CDR2 YNNKEL (reference sequence). The CDR3 DNA sequence: TGTGCCAGCAGCCCCGGGACAGGGGACCTGAACACTGAAGCTTTCTTT. Residues: CASSPGTGDLNTEAFF.

This chain joins TRBV4-3 and TRBJ2-1, with D perhaps matching TRBD2 (5 bases). Deletions cut 0 bases from V and 6 bases from J, with 15 bases between. Germline V gives CDR1 LGHNA, CDR2 YSLEER. This CDR3 contains 16 residues. CDR3 residues: CASSQEPDSAGNEQFF. DNA for the CDR3: TGCGCCAGCAGCCAAGAACCGGACTCAGCTGGCAATGAGCAGTTCTTC.

The chain has TRBV7-9 and TRBJ1-1; the match to TRBD1 covers 7 bases. Germline V gives CDR1 SEHNR, CDR2 FQNEAQ (reference sequence). The CDR3 spans 15 residues. The V segment lost 4 bases and the J segment 2 bases; nucleotides outside the gene matches: 7. The CDR3 loop is CASSSATGVNTEAFF. In nucleotides, the CDR3 is TGTGCCAGCAGCTCGGCCACAGGGGTAAACACTGAAGCTTTCTTT.

The chain joins TRBV10-3 to TRBJ2-5; TRBD2 matches at 12 bases. From germline, CDR1 is ENHRY and CDR2 SYGVKD. CDR3 length: 16 amino acids. The V gene end was trimmed by 4 bases and the J gene end by 3 bases; junction bases not matched to a gene: 6. The CDR3 spells CAISAILAGGEETQYF. The DNA for the CDR3 is TGTGCCATCAGTGCGATACTAGCGGGGGGAGAAGAGACCCAGTACTTC.

The chain uses TRBV5-1 and TRBJ2-7; D perhaps matches TRBD1 (5 bases). The CDR3 covers 12 residues. Trimming cost V 0 bases and J 5 bases, with 6 bases left between them. Germline V lookup: CDR1 SGHRS, CDR2 YFSETQ. The CDR3 reads CASSLEGNEQYF. DNA for the CDR3: TGCGCCAGCAGCTTGGAGGGGAACGAGCAGTACTTC.

The rearrangement uses TRBV27 and TRBJ1-2, with D tentatively TRBD1 (6 bases). Per the germline V gene, CDR1 is MNHEY and CDR2 is SMNVEV (reference sequence). This CDR3 region has 13 residues. Trimming pared 3 bases from V and 3 bases from J, leaving 8 bases between. The CDR3 spells CASSLDRYYGYTF. The DNA for the CDR3 is TGTGCCAGCAGTTTGGACAGATACTATGGCTACACCTTC.

Of note for this clone: The junction differs from germline at one of its ends, possibly a read error. This chain links TRBV10-3 with TRBJ1-1, with 7 bases that match TRBD1. Germline-derived CDR1 and CDR2 are ENHRY and SYGVKD. CDR3 size: 14 residues. CDR3 loop: CAIRDPTGNAEAFF. DNA for the CDR3: TGTGCCATCAGGGACCCGACAGGGAACGCTGAAGCTTTCTTT.

The genes are TRBV9 and TRBJ1-1, with TRBD1 matching over 8 bases. Germline trimming cut 2 bases from V and 6 bases from J; bases unmatched to any gene: 6. CDR1 is SGDLS, CDR2 YYNGEE, per germline. This CDR3 has 14 residues. The CDR3 loop is CASSVAGGVAEAFF. CDR3 DNA: TGTGCCAGCAGCGTCGCAGGGGGCGTCGCTGAAGCTTTCTTT.